This TCR beta chain was retrieved from a study of CD8 T cells in ankylosing spondylitis. Notes on this clonotype: Antigen: not known.

Study-level results: Seemingly characteristic of ankylosing spondylitis blood was a TCR beta motif consisting of roughly 8 highly homologous variants.

TCRdb analysed the 5' RACE reads with MiXCR anew, one entry per CDR3 protein. The sample records hundreds of thousands of distinct CDR3 sequences, roughly 10% being singletons. This CDR3 spans 15 amino acids. The ends were cut back, 5 bases at V and 6 bases at J, with 18 bases in the middle. From germline, CDR1 is SGHAT and CDR2 FQNNGV. The chain uses TRBV11-2 and TRBJ2-3, with D possibly TRBD2 on 6 matching bases. The receptor's source is a male donor with ankylosing spondylitis. Sequenced material: blood, either unsorted or a sorted T cell fraction (not recorded which). The CDR3 DNA reads TGTGCCAGCAGCCCTGGCCCGGGACTGGCGGATACGCAGTATTTT. Translation: CASSPGPGLADTQYF.